These T cell receptor beta chains were read from a single sample in a study of a mutant IDH1 vaccine in newly diagnosed glioma. Their recognized antigens are unknown. Profiled with immunoSEQ multiplex PCR; TCRdb holds only in-frame clones, not every one. In the table there are around 31,000 clones, around 82% of which are singletons. The input for sequencing was PBMCs, taken from a glioma patient whose treatment included an IDH1 peptide vaccine. Source of these receptors: a woman in her 40s with glioma. Each CDR3 is given with its conserved first and last residue. The D gene is left open where the match is weak. Where a row states a size, it is once, few, many or the class of an expanded clone; other rows omit it.

V: TRBV29-1
size: NA
J: TRBJ1-2
D: NA
DNA: TGCAGCGCAGGCCCGGGGGCGCCTGTTTCAGGTGGCTACACCTTC
CDR3: CSAGPGAPVSGGYTF

V: TRBV6-5
size: NA
J: TRBJ2-1
D: NA
DNA: TGTGCCAGCAGTCCAACAACGACCACTTACAATGAGCAGTTCTTC
CDR3: CASSPTTTTYNEQFF

V: TRBV15
size: NA
J: TRBJ1-1
D: NA
DNA: TGTGCCACCAGCCACCGGACCGGGTGGGACACTGAAGCTTTCTTT
CDR3: CATSHRTGWDTEAFF

V: TRBV16
size: NA
J: TRBJ2-1
D: TRBD2
DNA: TGTGCCAGCGGCGGACTAGCGGGGGGTGAGCAGTTCTTC
CDR3: CASGGLAGGEQFF

V: TRBV7-8
size: NA
J: TRBJ2-2
D: TRBD2
DNA: TGTGCCAGCAGCCCATCTAGCGGGGGGCTTAACACCGGGGAGCTGTTTTTT
CDR3: CASSPSSGGLNTGELFF

V: TRBV6-1
size: NA
J: TRBJ1-2
D: NA
DNA: TGTGCCAGCAAACAGGGTCCGATTAACTATGGCTACACCTTC
CDR3: CASKQGPINYGYTF

V: TRBV4-3
size: once
J: TRBJ2-5
D: TRBD1
DNA: TGCGCCAGCAGCCAGGCGACAGGGGGCAGTGAGACCCAGTACTTC
CDR3: CASSQATGGSETQYF

V: TRBV7-2
size: NA
J: TRBJ1-2
D: NA
DNA: TGTGCCAGCAGCGATAGGGCGGGACGGGTCTATGGCTACACCTTC
CDR3: CASSDRAGRVYGYTF

V: TRBV7-2
size: NA
J: TRBJ2-5
D: NA
DNA: TGTGCCAGCAGCTTAGCGGAGACCCAGTACTTC
CDR3: CASSLAETQYF

V: TRBV6-5
size: NA
J: TRBJ2-3
D: NA
DNA: TGTGCCAGCAGCCCACGGACGGGCACAGATACGCAGTATTTT
CDR3: CASSPRTGTDTQYF